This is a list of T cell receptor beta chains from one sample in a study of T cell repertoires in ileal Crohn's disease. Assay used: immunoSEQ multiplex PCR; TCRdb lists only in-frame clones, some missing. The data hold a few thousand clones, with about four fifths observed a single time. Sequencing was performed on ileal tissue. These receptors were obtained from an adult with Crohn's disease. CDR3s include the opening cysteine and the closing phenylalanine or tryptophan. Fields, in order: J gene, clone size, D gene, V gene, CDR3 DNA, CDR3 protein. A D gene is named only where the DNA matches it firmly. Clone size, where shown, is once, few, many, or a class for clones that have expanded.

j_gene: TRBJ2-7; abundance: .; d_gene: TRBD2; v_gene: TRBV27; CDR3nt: TGTGCCAGCAGTTTGGGAGAACTAGCGGCTGGGGAGCAGTACTTC; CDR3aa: CASSLGELAAGEQYF
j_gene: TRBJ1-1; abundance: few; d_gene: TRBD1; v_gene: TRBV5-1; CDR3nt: TGCGCCAGCAGCTTGGGACAGGGAAGCACTGAAGCTTTCTTT; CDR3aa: CASSLGQGSTEAFF
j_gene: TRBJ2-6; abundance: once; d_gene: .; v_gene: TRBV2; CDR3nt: TGTGCCAGCAGTGAATTCGGGTCTGGGGCCAACGTCCTGACTTTC; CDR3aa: CASSEFGSGANVLTF
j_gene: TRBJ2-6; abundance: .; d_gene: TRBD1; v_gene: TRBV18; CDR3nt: TGTGCCAGCTCACCGACAGGGGCCGGGGCCAACGTCCTGACTTTC; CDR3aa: CASSPTGAGANVLTF
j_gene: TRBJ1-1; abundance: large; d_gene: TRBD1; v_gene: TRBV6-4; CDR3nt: TGTGCCAGCAGCTTACAGGGGGGGGACACTGAAGCTTTCTTT; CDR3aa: CASSLQGGDTEAFF
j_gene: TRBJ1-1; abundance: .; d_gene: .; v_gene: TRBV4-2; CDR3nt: TGTGCCAGCAGCCAAGATCTCCGGGACTGGACTGAAGCTTTCTTT; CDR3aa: CASSQDLRDWTEAFF
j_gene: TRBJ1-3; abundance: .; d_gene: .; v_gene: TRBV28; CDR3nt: TGTGCCAGCACTACCCCGCCTGGAAACACCATATATTTT; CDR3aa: CASTTPPGNTIYF
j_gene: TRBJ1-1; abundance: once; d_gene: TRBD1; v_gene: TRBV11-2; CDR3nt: TGTGCCAGCAGCCCGACTTCGGCACAGGGGAGCACTGAAGCTTTCTTT; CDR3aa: CASSPTSAQGSTEAFF
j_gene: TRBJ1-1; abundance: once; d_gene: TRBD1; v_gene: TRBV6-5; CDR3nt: TGTGCCAGCAGTGACAGGGGGCCCACTGAAGCTTTCTTT; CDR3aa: CASSDRGPTEAFF
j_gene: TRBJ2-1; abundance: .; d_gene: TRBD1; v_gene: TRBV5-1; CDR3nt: TGCGCCAGCAGCTTGGGGGACAGGGTTGGCAATGAGCAGTTCTTC; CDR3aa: CASSLGDRVGNEQFF
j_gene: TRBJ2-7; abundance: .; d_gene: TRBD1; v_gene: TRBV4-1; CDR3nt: TGCGCCAGCAGCCGAGGACTTGGACAGGGGCCACTACGCGGGGCCTACGAGCAGTACTTC; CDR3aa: CASSRGLGQGPLRGAYEQYF
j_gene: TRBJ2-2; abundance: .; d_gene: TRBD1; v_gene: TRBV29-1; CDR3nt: TGCAGCGTTTCCGGGACAGGGGGAATTACCGGGGAGCTGTTTTTT; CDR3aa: CSVSGTGGITGELFF
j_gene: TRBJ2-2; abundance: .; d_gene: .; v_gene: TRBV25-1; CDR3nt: TGTGCCAGCAGTGATGGGAGGTCGGCAGGAGTGTATGTCGGGGAGCTGTTTTTT; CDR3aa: CASSDGRSAGVYVGELFF
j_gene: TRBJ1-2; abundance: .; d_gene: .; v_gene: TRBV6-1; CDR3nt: TGTGCCAGCGATCCTAGCGGGGGCGAAAACTATGGCTACACCTTC; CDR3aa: CASDPSGGENYGYTF
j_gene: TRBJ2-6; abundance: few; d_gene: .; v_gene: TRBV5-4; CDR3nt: TGTGCCAGCAGCTTGGACCCAGGTTCTGGGGCCAACGTCCTGACTTTC; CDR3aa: CASSLDPGSGANVLTF
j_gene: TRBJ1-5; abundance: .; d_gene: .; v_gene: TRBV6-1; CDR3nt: TGCGCCAGCAGTGAGGGACGGGAGTTTCGGCCCCAGCATTTT; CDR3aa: CASSEGREFRPQHF
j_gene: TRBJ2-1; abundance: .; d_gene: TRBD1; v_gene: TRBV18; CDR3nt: TGTGCCAGCTCACTCCGGGACAGATTTTACAATGAGCAGTTCTTC; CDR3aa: CASSLRDRFYNEQFF
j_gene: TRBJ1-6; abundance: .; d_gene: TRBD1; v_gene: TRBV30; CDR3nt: TGTGCCTGGAGTGTCTACTCGGGACAGTGGCCTAATAATTCACCCCTCCACTTT; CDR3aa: CAWSVYSGQWPNNSPLHF
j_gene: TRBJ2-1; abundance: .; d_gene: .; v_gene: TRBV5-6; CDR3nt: TGTGCCAGCAGCTTTCCGGAGTTCTGGAGGAGAGATGAGCAGTTCTTC; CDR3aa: CASSFPEFWRRDEQFF
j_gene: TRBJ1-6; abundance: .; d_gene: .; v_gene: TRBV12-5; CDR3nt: TGTGCTAGTGGTTTCTCCCCCACAGGGAATTCACCCCTCCACTTT; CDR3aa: CASGFSPTGNSPLHF
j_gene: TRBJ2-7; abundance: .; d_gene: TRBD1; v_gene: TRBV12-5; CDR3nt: TGTGCTAGTGCCCGGGGGACAGGACAATTTTACGAGCAGTACTTC; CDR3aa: CASARGTGQFYEQYF
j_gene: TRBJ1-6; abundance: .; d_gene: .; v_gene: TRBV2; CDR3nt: TGTGCCAGCAGTGAAGAGAGCTTCGGGTATAATTCACCCCTCCACTTT; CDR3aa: CASSEESFGYNSPLHF
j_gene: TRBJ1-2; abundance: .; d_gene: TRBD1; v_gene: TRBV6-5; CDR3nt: TGTGCCAGCAGACAACGGGACAGCTATGGCTACACCTTC; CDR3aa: CASRQRDSYGYTF
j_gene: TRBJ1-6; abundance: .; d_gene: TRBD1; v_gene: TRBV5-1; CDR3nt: TGCGCCAGCAGCTTATGGCCACCGGGGACAGGAATTGATAATTCACCCCTCCACTTT; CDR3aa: CASSLWPPGTGIDNSPLHF
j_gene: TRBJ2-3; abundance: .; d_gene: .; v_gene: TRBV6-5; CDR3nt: TGTGCCAGCAGCCCTCGACACCAGGATACGCAGTATTTT; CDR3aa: CASSPRHQDTQYF
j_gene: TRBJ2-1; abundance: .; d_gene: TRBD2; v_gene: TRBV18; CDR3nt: TGTGCCAGCTCACCACCTGAACTAGCGGGGGCCAATGAGCAGTTCTTC; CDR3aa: CASSPPELAGANEQFF
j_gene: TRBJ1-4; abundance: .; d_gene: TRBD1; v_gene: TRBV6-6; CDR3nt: TGTGCCACCACAGGGGGCGGGGGAAAACTGTTTTTT; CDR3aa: CATTGGGGKLFF
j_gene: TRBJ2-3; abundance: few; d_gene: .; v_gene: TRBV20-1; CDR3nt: TGCAGTGCTAGGACGGGAGATACGCAGTATTTT; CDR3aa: CSARTGDTQYF
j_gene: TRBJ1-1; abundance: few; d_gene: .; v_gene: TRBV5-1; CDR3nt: TGCGCCAGCAGCTTGGGGCCAGGGGATAAAGCTTTCTTT; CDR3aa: CASSLGPGDKAFF
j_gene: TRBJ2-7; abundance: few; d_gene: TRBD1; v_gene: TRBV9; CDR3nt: TGTGCCAGCAGCGTGTCCGGGACAGCCTCCTACGAGCAGTACTTC; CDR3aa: CASSVSGTASYEQYF
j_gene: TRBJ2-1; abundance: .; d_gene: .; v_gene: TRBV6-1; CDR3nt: TGTGCCAGCAGTAAAACAAAGGCGGGCAATGAGCAGTTCTTC; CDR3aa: CASSKTKAGNEQFF
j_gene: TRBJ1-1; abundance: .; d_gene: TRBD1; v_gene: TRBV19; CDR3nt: TGTGCCAGTAGCCGGGACAGGGATGTGCTTTCGCGAGCTTTCTTT; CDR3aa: CASSRDRDVLSRAFF
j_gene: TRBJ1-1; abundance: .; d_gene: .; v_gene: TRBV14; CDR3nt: TGTGCCAGCAGCCCTCCAGGGGCGCTGTACACTGAAGCTTTCTTT; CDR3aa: CASSPPGALYTEAFF
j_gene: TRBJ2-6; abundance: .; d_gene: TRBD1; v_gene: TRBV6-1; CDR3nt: TGTGCCAGCACTCAGACAGGGGCTGGGGCCAACGTCCTGACTTTC; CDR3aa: CASTQTGAGANVLTF
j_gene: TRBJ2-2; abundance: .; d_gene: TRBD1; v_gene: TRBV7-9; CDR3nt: TGTGCCAGCAGCCTAACCGGGACAGGGCCCGGGGAGCTGTTTTTT; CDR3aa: CASSLTGTGPGELFF
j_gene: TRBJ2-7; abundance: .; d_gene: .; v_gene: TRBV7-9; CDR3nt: TGTGCCAGCAGCTTAGCGGGAGCGGTCTACGAGCAGTACTTC; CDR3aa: CASSLAGAVYEQYF
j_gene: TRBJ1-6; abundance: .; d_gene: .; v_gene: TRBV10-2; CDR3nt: TGCGCCAGCAGTGTGGACAGCTCCTATAATTCACCCCTCCACTTT; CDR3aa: CASSVDSSYNSPLHF
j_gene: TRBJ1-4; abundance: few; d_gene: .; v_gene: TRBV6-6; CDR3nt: TGTGCCAGCAGGGAGGGGTCCCCTAATGAAAAACTGTTTTTT; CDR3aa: CASREGSPNEKLFF
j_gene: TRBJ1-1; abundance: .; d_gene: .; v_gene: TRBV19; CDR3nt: TGTGCCAGTAAAACAGGCGTGAACACTGAAGCTTTCTTT; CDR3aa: CASKTGVNTEAFF
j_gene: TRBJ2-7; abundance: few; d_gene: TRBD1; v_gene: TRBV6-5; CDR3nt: TGTGCCAGCAGTTACTCGCGACAGGGGGTTTACGAGCAGTACTTC; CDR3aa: CASSYSRQGVYEQYF
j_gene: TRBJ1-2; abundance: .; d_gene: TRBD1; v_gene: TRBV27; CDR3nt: TGTGCCAGCAGTTTATTGGGACAGGGGTATGGCTACACCTTC; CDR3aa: CASSLLGQGYGYTF
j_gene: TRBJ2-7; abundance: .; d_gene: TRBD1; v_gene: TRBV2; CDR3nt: TGTGCCAGCAGCTTGGACAGGGTTCCTTCCTACGAGCAGTACTTC; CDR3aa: CASSLDRVPSYEQYF
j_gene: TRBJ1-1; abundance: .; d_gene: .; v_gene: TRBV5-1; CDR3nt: TGCGCCAGCAGCCGGGACAATCAGGTCACTGAAGCTTTCTTT; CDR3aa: CASSRDNQVTEAFF
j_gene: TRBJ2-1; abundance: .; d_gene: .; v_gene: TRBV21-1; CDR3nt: TGTGCCAGCATCCCCGAGAAAGGACAGGGTAGAGTCAATGAGCAGTTCTTC; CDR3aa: CASIPEKGQGRVNEQFF
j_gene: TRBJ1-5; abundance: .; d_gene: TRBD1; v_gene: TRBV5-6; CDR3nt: TGTGCCAGCATCAAGGACAGGGAACAGCCCCAGCATTTT; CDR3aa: CASIKDREQPQHF
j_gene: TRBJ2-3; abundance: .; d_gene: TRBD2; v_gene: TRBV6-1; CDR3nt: TGTGCCAGCAGTGAGGGGATAGCGGGGGGAGATACTAGCACAGATACGCAGTATTTT; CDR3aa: CASSEGIAGGDTSTDTQYF
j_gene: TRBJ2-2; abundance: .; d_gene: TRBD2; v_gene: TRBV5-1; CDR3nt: TGCGCCAGCAGCGCGACTAGCGGTGCGAACACCGGGGAGCTGTTTTTT; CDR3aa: CASSATSGANTGELFF
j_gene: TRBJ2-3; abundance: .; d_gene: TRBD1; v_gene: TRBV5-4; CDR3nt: TGTGCCAGCAGCGTCCAGGGGGCTGGGGTGTTAGATACGCAGTATTTT; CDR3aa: CASSVQGAGVLDTQYF